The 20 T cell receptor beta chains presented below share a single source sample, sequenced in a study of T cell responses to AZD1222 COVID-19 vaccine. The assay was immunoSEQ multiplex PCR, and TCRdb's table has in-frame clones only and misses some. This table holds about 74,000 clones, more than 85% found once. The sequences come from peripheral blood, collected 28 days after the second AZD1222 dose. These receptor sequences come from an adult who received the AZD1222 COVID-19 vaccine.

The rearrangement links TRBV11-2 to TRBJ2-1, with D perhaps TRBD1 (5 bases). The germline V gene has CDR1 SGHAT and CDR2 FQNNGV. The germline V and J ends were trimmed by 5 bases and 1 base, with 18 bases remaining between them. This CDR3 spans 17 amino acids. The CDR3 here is CASSQNSGQGSYNEQFF. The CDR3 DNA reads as TGTGCCAGCAGCCAAAACAGTGGACAAGGTTCCTACAATGAGCAGTTCTTC.

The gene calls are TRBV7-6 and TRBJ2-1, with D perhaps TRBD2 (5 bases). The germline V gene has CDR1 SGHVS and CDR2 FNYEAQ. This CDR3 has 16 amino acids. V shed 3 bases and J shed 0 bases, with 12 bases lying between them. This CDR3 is CASSFDTRFSYNEQFF. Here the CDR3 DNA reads TGTGCCAGCAGCTTCGATACTAGGTTCTCCTACAATGAGCAGTTCTTC.

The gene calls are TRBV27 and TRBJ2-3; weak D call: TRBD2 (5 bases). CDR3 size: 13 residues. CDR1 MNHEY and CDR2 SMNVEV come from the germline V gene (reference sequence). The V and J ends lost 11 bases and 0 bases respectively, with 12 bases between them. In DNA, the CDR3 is TGTGCCGCTCAGAGGGCTAGCACAGATACGCAGTATTTT. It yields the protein CAAQRASTDTQYF.

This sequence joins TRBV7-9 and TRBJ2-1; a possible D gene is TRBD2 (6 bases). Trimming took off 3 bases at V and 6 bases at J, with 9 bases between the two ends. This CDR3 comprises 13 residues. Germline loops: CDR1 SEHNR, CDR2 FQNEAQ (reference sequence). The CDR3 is CASSLSGGNEQFF. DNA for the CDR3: TGTGCCAGCAGCTTGTCCGGGGGCAATGAGCAGTTCTTC.

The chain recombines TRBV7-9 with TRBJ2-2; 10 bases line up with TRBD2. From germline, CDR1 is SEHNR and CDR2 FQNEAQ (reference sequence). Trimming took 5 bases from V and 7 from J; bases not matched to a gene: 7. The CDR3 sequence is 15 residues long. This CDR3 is CASSPGLAMIGELFF. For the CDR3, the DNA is TGTGCCAGCAGCCCGGGACTAGCGATGATCGGGGAGCTGTTTTTT.

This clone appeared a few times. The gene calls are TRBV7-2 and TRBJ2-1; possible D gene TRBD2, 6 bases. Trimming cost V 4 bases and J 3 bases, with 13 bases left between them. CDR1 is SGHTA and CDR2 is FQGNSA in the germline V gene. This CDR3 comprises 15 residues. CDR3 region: CASSSEGRGYNEQFF. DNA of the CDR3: TGTGCCAGCAGCTCGGAGGGGCGAGGCTACAATGAGCAGTTCTTC. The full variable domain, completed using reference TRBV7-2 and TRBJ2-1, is GAGVSQSPSNKVTEKGKDVELRCDPISGHTALYWYRQSLGQGLEFLIYFQGNSAPDKSGLPSDRFSAERTGGSVSTLTIQRTQQEDSAVYLCASSSEGRGYNEQFFGPGTRLTVL.

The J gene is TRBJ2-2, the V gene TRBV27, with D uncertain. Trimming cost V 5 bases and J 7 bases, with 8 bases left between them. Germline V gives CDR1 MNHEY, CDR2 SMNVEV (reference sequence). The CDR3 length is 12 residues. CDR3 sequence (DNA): TGTGCCAGCAGTATAAGGAACGGGGAGCTGTTTTTT. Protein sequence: CASSIRNGELFF.

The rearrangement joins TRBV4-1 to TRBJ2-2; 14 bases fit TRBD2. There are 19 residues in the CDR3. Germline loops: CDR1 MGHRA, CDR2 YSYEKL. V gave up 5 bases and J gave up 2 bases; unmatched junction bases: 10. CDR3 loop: CASSSRTSGRTTNTGELFF. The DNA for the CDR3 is TGCGCCAGCAGCTCCCGGACTAGCGGGAGGACAACTAACACCGGGGAGCTGTTTTTT.

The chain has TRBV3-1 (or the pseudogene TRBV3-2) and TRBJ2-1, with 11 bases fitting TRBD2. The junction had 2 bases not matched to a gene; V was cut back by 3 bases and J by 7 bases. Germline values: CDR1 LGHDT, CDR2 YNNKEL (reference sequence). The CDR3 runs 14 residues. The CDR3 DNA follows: TGTGCCAGCAGCCACGGGACTAGCGGAAATGAGCAGTTCTTC. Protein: CASSHGTSGNEQFF.

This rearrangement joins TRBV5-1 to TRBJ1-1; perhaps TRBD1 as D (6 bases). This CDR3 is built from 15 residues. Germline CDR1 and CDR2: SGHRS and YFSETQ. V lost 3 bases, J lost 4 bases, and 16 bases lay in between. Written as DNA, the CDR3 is TGCGCCAGCAGCTATCGGGACACACCGGGCACTGAAGCTTTCTTT. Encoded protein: CASSYRDTPGTEAFF.

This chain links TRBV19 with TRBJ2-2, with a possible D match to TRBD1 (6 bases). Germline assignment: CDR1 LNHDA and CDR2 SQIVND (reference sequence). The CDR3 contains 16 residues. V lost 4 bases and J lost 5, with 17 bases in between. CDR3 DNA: TGTGCCAGTAGTAATCAGGCAGGGGTTTATACCGGGGAGCTGTTTTTT. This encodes CASSNQAGVYTGELFF.

The CDR3 region has the DNA TGCGCCAGCAGTGTCAGCGGAGGGCTGGAGACCCAGTACTTC. This sequence encodes CASSVSGGLETQYF. The J gene is TRBJ2-5, the V gene TRBV10-2; D is possibly TRBD2 (6 bases). Germline loops: CDR1 WSHSY, CDR2 SAAADI. Trimming removed 4 bases from V and 5 bases from J, with 14 bases in between. CDR3 length equals 14 residues.

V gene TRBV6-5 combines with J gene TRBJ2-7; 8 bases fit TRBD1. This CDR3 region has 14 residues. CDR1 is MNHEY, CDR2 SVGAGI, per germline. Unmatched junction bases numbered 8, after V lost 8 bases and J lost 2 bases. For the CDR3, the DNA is TGTGCCAGCGGACGGACAGGGCTGGCCTACGAGCAGTACTTC. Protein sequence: CASGRTGLAYEQYF.

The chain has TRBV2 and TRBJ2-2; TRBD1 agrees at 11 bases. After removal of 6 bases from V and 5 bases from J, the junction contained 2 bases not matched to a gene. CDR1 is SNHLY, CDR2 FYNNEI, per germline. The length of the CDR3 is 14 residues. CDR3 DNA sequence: TGTGCCAGCAGGGGGACAGGGGGGACCGGGGAGCTGTTTTTT. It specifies CASRGTGGTGELFF. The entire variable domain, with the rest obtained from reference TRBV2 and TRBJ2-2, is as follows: EPEVTQTPSHQVTQMGQEVILRCVPISNHLYFYWYRQILGQKVEFLVSFYNNEISEKSEIFDDQFSVERPDGSNFTLKIRSTKLEDSAMYFCASRGTGGTGELFFGEGSRLTVL.

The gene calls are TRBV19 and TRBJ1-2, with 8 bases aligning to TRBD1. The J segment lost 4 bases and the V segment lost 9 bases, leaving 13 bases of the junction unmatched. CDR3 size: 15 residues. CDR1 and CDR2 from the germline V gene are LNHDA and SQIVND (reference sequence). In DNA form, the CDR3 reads TGTGCCAGACCCCTCCGACAGGGGATGCCCTATGGCTACACCTTC. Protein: CARPLRQGMPYGYTF.

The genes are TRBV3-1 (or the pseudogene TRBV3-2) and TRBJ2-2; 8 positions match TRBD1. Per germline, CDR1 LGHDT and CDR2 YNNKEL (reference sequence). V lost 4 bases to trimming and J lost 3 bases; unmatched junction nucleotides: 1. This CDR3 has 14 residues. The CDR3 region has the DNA TGTGCCAGCAGCCCGACAGGGGACACCGGGGAGCTGTTTTTT. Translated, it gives CASSPTGDTGELFF.

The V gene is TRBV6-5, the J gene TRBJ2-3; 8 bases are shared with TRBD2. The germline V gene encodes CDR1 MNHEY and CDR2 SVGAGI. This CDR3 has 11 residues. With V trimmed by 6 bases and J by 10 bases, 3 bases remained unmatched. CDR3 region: CASRSGRAQYF. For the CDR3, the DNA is TGTGCCAGCAGGAGCGGGAGAGCGCAGTATTTT.

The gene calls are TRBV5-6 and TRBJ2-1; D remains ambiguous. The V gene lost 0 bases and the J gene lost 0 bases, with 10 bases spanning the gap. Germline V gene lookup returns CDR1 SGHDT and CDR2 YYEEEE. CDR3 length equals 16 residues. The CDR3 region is CASSLEAVSSYNEQFF. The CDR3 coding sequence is TGTGCCAGCAGCTTGGAGGCAGTTAGCTCCTACAATGAGCAGTTCTTC.

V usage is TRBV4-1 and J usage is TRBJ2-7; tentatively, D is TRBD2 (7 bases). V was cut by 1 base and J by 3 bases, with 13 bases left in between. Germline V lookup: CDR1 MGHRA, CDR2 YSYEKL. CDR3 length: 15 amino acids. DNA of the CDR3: TGCGCCAGCAGCCAAGGTTGGGGAGGGGGCTACGAGCAGTACTTC. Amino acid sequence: CASSQGWGGGYEQYF.

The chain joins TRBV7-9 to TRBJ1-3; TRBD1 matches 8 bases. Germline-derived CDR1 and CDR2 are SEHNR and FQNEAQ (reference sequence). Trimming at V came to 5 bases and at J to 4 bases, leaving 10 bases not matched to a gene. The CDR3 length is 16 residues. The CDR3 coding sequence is TGTGCCAGCAGCGTTACAGGGGGGATCTCCGGAAACACCATATATTTT. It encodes CASSVTGGISGNTIYF.